These 23 T cell receptor beta chains came from one sample sequenced in a study of monozygotic twins with inflammatory bowel disease. Reprocessing the 5' RACE reads, TCRdb reports a single entry for every CDR3 protein and omits DNA. The sample holds about 440,000 distinct CDR3 sequences. Sequencing was carried out using blood. The receptors were sampled from a human donor with ulcerative colitis or Crohn's disease, or a healthy co-twin of an affected twin (not recorded which).

The chain employs TRBV28 and TRBJ1-5. Germline CDR1 MDHEN, CDR2 SYDVKM. The CDR3 loop spans 15 amino acids. CDR3 loop: CASSLLGNSNQPQHF.

The gene calls are TRBV5-6 and TRBJ1-3. Germline V lookup: CDR1 SGHDT, CDR2 YYEEEE. This CDR3 has 14 residues. The CDR3 spells CASRAAGSGNTIYF.

This rearrangement joins TRBV12-3 or TRBV12-4 to TRBJ2-2. This CDR3 contains 12 residues. CDR3 loop: CASGDYTGELFF.

The genes are TRBV20-1 and TRBJ2-1; the TCRdb call, TRBD2, lacks DNA for checking. The V gene's germline CDR1 is DFQATT and CDR2 SNEGSKA (reference sequence). The CDR3 covers 17 residues. This chain's CDR3 is CSARAPRPSGTYNEQFF.

This CDR3 reads CASSLRGTQGETQYF. The chain carries TRBV9 and TRBJ2-5. Germline assignment: CDR1 SGDLS and CDR2 YYNGEE. This CDR3 is built from 15 residues.

The chain carries TRBV5-6 and TRBJ2-1; the D call of TRBD2 rests on TCRdb alone, since no DNA is present to check it. The CDR3 length is 15 residues. Germline loops: CDR1 SGHDT, CDR2 YYEEEE. The CDR3 spells CASSLEGLAVNEQFF.

The V call is TRBV5-1, the J call TRBJ1-1; as DNA is missing, the TRBD1 call by TCRdb cannot be tested. CDR1 SGHRS and CDR2 YFSETQ come from the germline V gene. The CDR3 is made up of 14 amino acids. The CDR3 reads CASSSTGRNTEAFF.

The CDR3 reads CASSGRTDLTYEQYF. The chain employs TRBV5-1 and TRBJ2-7; TCRdb outputs TRBD1, but without DNA this stays unchecked. Per germline, CDR1 SGHRS and CDR2 YFSETQ. This CDR3 contains 15 residues.

This sequence joins TRBV24-1 and TRBJ2-3. There are 12 residues in the CDR3. CDR1 and CDR2 (germline): KGHDR, SFDVKD. CDR3 residues: CATSESDREKYF.

V is TRBV18 and J is TRBJ1-5; the D gene TCRdb calls, TRBD1, cannot be checked with no DNA. CDR3 length: 14 amino acids. Germline CDR1 is KGHSH and CDR2 is LQKENI. The CDR3 spells CASSPDRGLQPQHF.

The chain recombines TRBV29-1 with TRBJ2-7. CDR3 length equals 13 residues. Germline V gene data show CDR1 as SQVTM and CDR2 as ANQGSEA. The chain's CDR3 is CSVYEQSFYEQYF.

The chain couples TRBV12-3 or TRBV12-4 to TRBJ1-1. The CDR3 sequence is 14 residues long. CDR3 sequence reads: CASSGFQKNTEAFF.

The chain has TRBV28 and TRBJ1-1; the TRBD1 assignment by TCRdb is unverifiable without DNA. In germline, CDR1 is MDHEN, CDR2 SYDVKM. The CDR3 extends over 14 amino acids. The CDR3 loop reads CASRLRGYRDEAFF.

V is TRBV3-1 and J is TRBJ2-5; TCRdb returns TRBD1, unconfirmable since there is no DNA. Germline V gene lookup returns CDR1 LGHDT and CDR2 YNNKEL (reference sequence). The CDR3 has 16 residues. The CDR3 is CASSQAPDFTLETQYF.

V gene TRBV11-2 combines with J gene TRBJ1-1; TCRdb selects TRBD1, and the lack of DNA leaves this call unchecked. Germline-derived CDR1 and CDR2 are SGHAT and FQNNGV. The CDR3 loop spans 15 amino acids. The CDR3 is CASSSLPGQNTEAFF.

The genes are TRBV11-2 and TRBJ2-7; the D gene TCRdb calls, TRBD2, cannot be checked with no DNA. Germline values: CDR1 SGHAT, CDR2 FQNNGV. The CDR3 spans 16 residues. CDR3: CASSSGSAGGLYEQYF.

This chain links TRBV7-8 with TRBJ2-1. The CDR3 is 15 residues long. From germline, CDR1 is SGHVS and CDR2 FQNEAQ. CDR3: CASSIAGNSYNEQFF.

The chain joins TRBV19 to TRBJ2-3; TCRdb's D call, TRBD2, is unchecked because there is no DNA. From germline, CDR1 is LNHDA and CDR2 SQIVND (reference sequence). This CDR3 is built from 14 residues. The CDR3 protein is CASTDTGEGNTQYF.

The chain links TRBV20-1 to TRBJ2-2; lacking DNA, the TRBD2 call made by TCRdb goes unchecked. This CDR3 is 18 amino acids long. CDR1 is DFQATT, CDR2 SNEGSKA, per germline (reference sequence). The CDR3 sequence: CSARAGTSGGANTGELFF.

This rearrangement joins TRBV19 to TRBJ2-1; the TRBD1 assignment by TCRdb is unverifiable without DNA. The CDR3 runs to 16 residues. From germline, CDR1 is LNHDA and CDR2 SQIVND (reference sequence). The CDR3 sequence is CASSSPGGRSYNEQFF.

CDR3: CARGQGANLNEQFF. The rearrangement joins TRBV7-9 to TRBJ2-1; without DNA, the TCRdb call of TRBD1 cannot be checked. Germline V gives CDR1 SEHNR, CDR2 FQNEAQ (reference sequence). The CDR3 spans 14 residues.

The J gene is TRBJ2-4, the V gene TRBV30; the TRBD1 assignment by TCRdb is unverifiable without DNA. The germline CDR1 and CDR2 sequences are GTSNPN and SVGIG (reference sequence). This CDR3 has 13 residues. The CDR3 loop reads CAWSTGTANIQYF.

The chain carries TRBV5-1 and TRBJ2-3; TCRdb's assignment of TRBD1 cannot be checked, as there is no DNA. Germline V gene data show CDR1 as SGHRS and CDR2 as YFSETQ. The CDR3 extends over 15 amino acids. CDR3 residues: CASSLAGQGGDTQYF.